The rows below give T cell receptor beta chains drawn from one sample of a study of blood T cell repertoires in COVID-19. The table came from immunoSEQ multiplex PCR; TCRdb's copy has only in-frame clones and leaves some out. Among about 200,000 clones listed, 88% were seen once. The sequencing input was peripheral blood. The receptors stem from a human donor in a cohort sampled during active COVID-19. The CDR3 runs from the conserved cysteine through the conserved F or W. D genes are given only for firm matches. Some rows mark clone size as missing; the rest say once, few, many or name a class of expanded clone.

j_call clone_size d_call v_call cdr3_aa cdr3_nt
TRBJ2-7 . . TRBV7-2 CASSPTGRSLYEQYF TGTGCCAGCAGCCCCACAGGGCGATCACTCTACGAGCAGTACTTC
TRBJ1-2 . TRBD1 TRBV6-5 CASIRPGQISYGYTF TGTGCCAGCATCAGACCGGGACAGATTTCCTATGGCTACACCTTC
TRBJ2-7 . TRBD2 TRBV7-2 CASSLSGRAWEQYF TGTGCCAGCAGTCTAAGCGGGAGGGCCTGGGAGCAGTACTTC
TRBJ2-7 once TRBD1 TRBV7-2 CASSLRRDRGHEQYF TGTGCCAGCAGCTTAAGACGGGACAGGGGGCACGAGCAGTACTTC
TRBJ1-1 . . TRBV12-3/TRBV12-4 CASSFRFETEAFF TGTGCCAGCAGTTTTCGTTTCGAGACTGAAGCTTTCTTT
TRBJ1-4 . TRBD1 TRBV7-9 CASSLGQGDEKLFF TGTGCCAGCAGCTTGGGACAGGGAGATGAAAAACTGTTTTTT
TRBJ1-2 . . TRBV18 CASSPDSLYGYTF TGTGCCAGCTCACCCGACAGCCTCTATGGCTACACCTTC
TRBJ1-1 . . TRBV19 CASSPGWATEAFF TGTGCCAGTAGCCCCGGTTGGGCCACTGAAGCTTTCTTT
TRBJ2-7 . . TRBV11-2 CASSFGSSYEQYF TGTGCCAGCAGCTTCGGGAGCTCCTACGAGCAGTACTTC
TRBJ2-1 . TRBD2 TRBV7-9 CASSTPTSGLYNEQFF TGTGCCAGCAGCACCCCGACTAGCGGGTTGTACAATGAGCAGTTCTTC
TRBJ2-2 . . TRBV27 CASRLATGSTGELFF TGTGCCAGCAGGCTTGCGACAGGAAGCACCGGGGAGCTGTTTTTT
TRBJ2-1 . . TRBV9 CASSAWDSNNEQFF TGTGCCAGCAGCGCCTGGGACTCCAACAATGAGCAGTTCTTC
TRBJ2-2 once TRBD1 TRBV20-1 CSASRQGNTGELFF TGCAGTGCTAGTAGACAGGGTAACACCGGGGAGCTGTTTTTT
TRBJ2-1 . TRBD2 TRBV14 CASSRTGRWTSGKFF TGTGCCAGCAGCCGGACAGGCAGGTGGACTAGCGGAAAGTTCTTC
TRBJ2-6 once . TRBV2 CASKIQGIGANVLTF TGTGCCAGCAAAATTCAGGGGATTGGGGCCAACGTCCTGACTTTC
TRBJ1-1 . . TRBV5-6 CASSSVDRLNTEAFF TGTGCCAGCAGCTCAGTCGACAGGTTGAACACTGAAGCTTTCTTT
TRBJ1-2 . TRBD1 TRBV6-5 CASSYRTGINYGYTF TGTGCCAGCAGTTACCGGACAGGGATAAACTATGGCTACACCTTC
TRBJ2-7 . . TRBV5-4 CASSAGNSYEQYF TGTGCCAGCAGCGCCGGGAATTCCTACGAGCAGTACTTC
TRBJ2-5 . . TRBV5-1 CASSPGGRRETQYF TGCGCCAGCAGCCCAGGGGGGAGGCGAGAGACCCAGTACTTC
TRBJ2-1 . . TRBV5-1 CASSLEQVLNEQFF TGCGCCAGCAGCTTGGAACAGGTTTTAAATGAGCAGTTCTTC
TRBJ1-2 . TRBD1 TRBV28 CASSTGTAYGYTF TGTGCCAGCAGTACCGGGACAGCTTATGGCTACACCTTC
TRBJ1-2 . TRBD1 TRBV30 CAWTPGQPNYGYTF TGTGCCTGGACTCCGGGACAGCCTAACTATGGCTACACCTTC
TRBJ2-3 . TRBD2 TRBV2 CASNPSGVSSDTQYF TGTGCCAGCAATCCTAGCGGGGTCTCGTCGGATACGCAGTATTTT
TRBJ1-5 once . TRBV19 CASSITRGQRNQPQHF TGTGCCAGTAGTATTACGCGGGGCCAGCGCAATCAGCCCCAGCATTTT
TRBJ2-5 . TRBD2 TRBV5-4 CASSRGGLAEETQYF TGTGCCAGCAGCCGAGGGGGACTAGCGGAAGAGACCCAGTACTTC
TRBJ2-7 . TRBD1 TRBV7-2 CASSRTGAYEQYF TGTGCCAGCTCACGGACAGGGGCCTACGAGCAGTACTTC
TRBJ2-2 . . TRBV18 CASSPRTNTGELFF TGTGCCAGCTCACCCCGTACGAACACCGGGGAGCTGTTTTTT
TRBJ1-1 . TRBD1 TRBV3-1/TRBV3-2 CASSLRGGRGLSEAFF TGTGCCAGCAGCCTTCGAGGCGGCAGGGGGCTATCTGAAGCTTTCTTT
TRBJ1-2 . . TRBV3-1/TRBV3-2 CASSQGGGVLSYGYTF TGTGCCAGCAGCCAGGGAGGGGGAGTCTTGAGCTATGGCTACACCTTC
TRBJ1-2 . . TRBV20-1 CSASRRLDYGYTF TGCAGTGCTAGTCGCAGGCTGGACTATGGCTACACCTTC
TRBJ1-1 . . TRBV2 CASTFEEGVGTEAFF TGTGCCAGCACCTTCGAAGAGGGTGTGGGCACTGAAGCTTTCTTT
TRBJ2-1 . . TRBV7-9 CASSLKAGAPYNNEQFF TGTGCCAGCAGCTTAAAGGCGGGGGCCCCATATAACAATGAGCAGTTCTTC
TRBJ2-1 . TRBD2 TRBV6-2/TRBV6-3 CASSYARTSGINEQFF TGTGCCAGCAGTTACGCTCGGACTAGCGGGATCAATGAGCAGTTCTTC
TRBJ1-6 . . TRBV30 CAWSHTIRNNSPLHF TGTGCCTGGAGTCACACTATCAGAAATAATTCACCCCTCCACTTT
TRBJ1-1 . . TRBV28 CASYRVGYTEAFF TGTGCCAGCTACAGGGTTGGGTACACTGAAGCTTTCTTT
TRBJ2-7 . TRBD1 TRBV5-1 CASSYGQGAEQYF TGCGCCAGCAGCTATGGACAGGGGGCTGAGCAGTACTTC
TRBJ2-7 . TRBD2 TRBV6-2/TRBV6-3 CASRYNAQAGGTPYEQYF TGTGCCAGCAGGTACAACGCCCAAGCGGGGGGTACTCCCTACGAGCAGTACTTC
TRBJ1-2 . . TRBV29-1 CSVVSSAGYGYTF TGCAGCGTTGTTAGCAGCGCGGGCTATGGCTACACCTTC
TRBJ2-3 . TRBD2 TRBV5-1 CASSSTSGTRTPGDTQYF TGCGCCAGCAGCTCGACTAGCGGGACTCGGACGCCGGGAGATACGCAGTATTTT
TRBJ1-5 . . TRBV4-1 CASSQVTTSNQPQHF TGCGCCAGCAGCCAAGTTACAACTAGCAATCAGCCCCAGCATTTT
TRBJ2-2 . . TRBV7-7 CASSSVPFGELFF TGTGCTAGCAGCTCCGTCCCTTTCGGGGAGCTGTTTTTT
TRBJ2-3 . . TRBV3-1/TRBV3-2 CASSQDSRGTSTDTQYF TGTGCCAGCAGCCAAGATTCCCGCGGTACTAGCACAGATACGCAGTATTTT
TRBJ2-1 few . TRBV5-4 CASSFLVAHEQFF TGTGCCAGCAGCTTTTTGGTAGCCCATGAGCAGTTCTTC
TRBJ1-6 . . TRBV2 CASSGGEILIRDNSPLHF TGTGCCAGCAGTGGGGGGGAGATACTTATCCGGGATAATTCACCCCTCCACTTT
TRBJ1-5 . . TRBV5-6 CASSRNNQPQHF TGTGCCAGCAGCCGTAATAATCAGCCCCAGCATTTT
TRBJ1-4 once TRBD1 TRBV6-5 CASNRGGEEKLFF TGTGCCAGCAACAGGGGTGGGGAAGAAAAACTGTTTTTT
TRBJ2-7 . TRBD2 TRBV2 CASSALRLAGGLYEQYF TGTGCCAGCAGTGCTCTGAGACTAGCGGGAGGGCTCTACGAGCAGTACTTC
TRBJ1-6 . TRBD1 TRBV30 CAWSSTGGNSPLHF TGTGCCTGGAGTTCGACAGGGGGGAATTCACCCCTCCACTTT
TRBJ2-5 . . TRBV5-1 CASSLSSTQETQYF TGCGCCAGCAGCTTGAGCTCCACTCAAGAGACCCAGTACTTC
TRBJ2-7 . . TRBV7-8 CASSLGLIGGPKNYEQYF TGTGCCAGCAGCTTAGGTCTTATTGGAGGGCCTAAAAACTACGAGCAGTACTTC
TRBJ2-1 . TRBD2 TRBV10-3 CAISSGSGNEQFF TGTGCCATCTCTAGCGGGAGTGGCAATGAGCAGTTCTTC
TRBJ2-5 . TRBD2 TRBV7-9 CASSFGGGATTETQYF TGTGCCAGCAGCTTCGGCGGGGGGGCGACGACGGAGACCCAGTACTTC
TRBJ2-5 . TRBD1 TRBV7-7 CASSLDDRGRETQYF TGTGCCAGCAGCTTAGATGACAGGGGGCGGGAGACCCAGTACTTC